This passage covers 4 T cell receptor beta chains from one sample sequenced in a study of CD8 T cells in Susac syndrome. Reverse transcription of roughly 0.5 to 1 ug RNA was carried out with random hexamers. TCRdb reprocessed the immunoSEQ multiplex PCR reads via MiXCR and lists one record per CDR3 protein. The sample comprises around 25,000 distinct CDR3 sequences, around 95% of which are singletons, and 0.6% to 0.8% rests with the top ten. The source material was CD8+ T cells from PBMCs. The receptors were gathered from a human donor with Susac syndrome.

The chain is built from TRBV4-3 and TRBJ2-7; no clear D. Trimming removed 0 bases at V and 3 bases at J, with 12 bases between. Per the germline V gene, CDR1 is LGHNA and CDR2 is YSLEER. This CDR3 contains 15 residues. In DNA, the CDR3 is TGCGCCAGCAGCCAAGACGTTTCCAGGTACTACGAGCAGTACTTC. Its translation: CASSQDVSRYYEQYF.

The rearrangement joins TRBV29-1 to TRBJ2-7; tentatively, D is TRBD2 (7 bases). With 0 bases removed from V and 3 bases from J, the gap between germline ends came to 15 bases. CDR1 SQVTM and CDR2 ANQGSEA come from the germline V gene. The CDR3 covers 15 residues. As DNA, the CDR3 is TGCAGCGTTGAAGATGTGGGGGGGCCCAACTACGAGCAGTACTTC. It specifies CSVEDVGGPNYEQYF.

The J gene is TRBJ1-2, the V gene TRBV29-1, with D possibly TRBD1 on 5 matching bases. Germline lookup yields CDR1 SQVTM and CDR2 ANQGSEA. The length of the CDR3 is 12 residues. V lost 3 bases and J lost 3, with 8 bases in between. CDR3 bases: TGCAGCGTTGAGCGGGGGGACTATGGCTACACCTTC. It translates to CSVERGDYGYTF.

This clonotype appeared a single time. The chain employs TRBV2 and TRBJ2-2, with 8 bases aligning to TRBD1. The V and J ends lost 1 base and 4 bases, in that order; junction bases with no gene match: 11. Germline loops: CDR1 SNHLY, CDR2 FYNNEI. This CDR3 contains 18 residues. The CDR3 DNA reads TGTGCCAGCAGTGAAGAAGAAGGGGGAACAGGGGGCACCGGGGAGCTGTTTTTT. Translating it yields CASSEEEGGTGGTGELFF.